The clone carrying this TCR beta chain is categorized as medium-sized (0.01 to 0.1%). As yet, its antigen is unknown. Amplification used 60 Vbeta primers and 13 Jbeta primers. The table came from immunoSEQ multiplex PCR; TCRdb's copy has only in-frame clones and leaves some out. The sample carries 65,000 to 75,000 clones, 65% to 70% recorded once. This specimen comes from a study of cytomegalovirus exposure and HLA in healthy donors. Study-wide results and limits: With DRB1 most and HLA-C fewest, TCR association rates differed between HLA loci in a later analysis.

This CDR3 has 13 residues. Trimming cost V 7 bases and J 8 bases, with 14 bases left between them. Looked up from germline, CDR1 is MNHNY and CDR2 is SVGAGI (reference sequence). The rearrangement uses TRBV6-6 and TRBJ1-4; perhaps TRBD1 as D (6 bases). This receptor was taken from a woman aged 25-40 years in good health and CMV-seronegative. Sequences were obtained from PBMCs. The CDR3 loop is CASIGGLREKLFF. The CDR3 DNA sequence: TGTGCCAGCATCGGGGGGCTTAGGGAAAAACTGTTTTTT.